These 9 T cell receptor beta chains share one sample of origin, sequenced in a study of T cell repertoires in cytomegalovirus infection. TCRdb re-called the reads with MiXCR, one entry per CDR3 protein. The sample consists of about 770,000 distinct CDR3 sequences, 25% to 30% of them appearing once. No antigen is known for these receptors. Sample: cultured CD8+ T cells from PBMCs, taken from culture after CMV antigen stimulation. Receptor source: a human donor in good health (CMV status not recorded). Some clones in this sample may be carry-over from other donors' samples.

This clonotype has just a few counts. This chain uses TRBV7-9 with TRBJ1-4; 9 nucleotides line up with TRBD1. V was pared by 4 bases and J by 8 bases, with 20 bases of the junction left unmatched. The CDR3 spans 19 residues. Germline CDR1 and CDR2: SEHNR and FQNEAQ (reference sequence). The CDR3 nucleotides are TGTGCCAGCAGCTACTTCTCCGGGACAGGGAGAGGTCTGGTGGAAAAACTGTTTTTT. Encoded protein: CASSYFSGTGRGLVEKLFF.

The CDR3 coding sequence is TGTGCCAGCAGTTTAGCAGGGTGGGAGCAGACCCAGTACTTC. Protein: CASSLAGWEQTQYF. This sequence joins TRBV27 and TRBJ2-5; D tentatively fits TRBD1 or TRBD2 (5 bases each). The CDR3 sequence is 14 residues long. V was cut by 2 bases and J by 6 bases, with 13 bases left in between. From germline, CDR1 is MNHEY and CDR2 SMNVEV (reference sequence).

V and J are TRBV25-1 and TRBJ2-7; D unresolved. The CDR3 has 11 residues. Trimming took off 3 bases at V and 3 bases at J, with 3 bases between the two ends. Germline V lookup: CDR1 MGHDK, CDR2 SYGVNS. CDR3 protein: CASSDLYEQYF. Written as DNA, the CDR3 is TGTGCCAGCAGTGATCTCTACGAGCAGTACTTC.

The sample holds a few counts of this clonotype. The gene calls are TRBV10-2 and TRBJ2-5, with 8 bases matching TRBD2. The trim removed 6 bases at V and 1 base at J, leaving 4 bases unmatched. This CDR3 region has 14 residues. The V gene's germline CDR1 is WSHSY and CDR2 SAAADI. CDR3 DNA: TGCGCCAGCAGAGAGCGGGGGTCCCAAGAGACCCAGTACTTC. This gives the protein CASRERGSQETQYF.

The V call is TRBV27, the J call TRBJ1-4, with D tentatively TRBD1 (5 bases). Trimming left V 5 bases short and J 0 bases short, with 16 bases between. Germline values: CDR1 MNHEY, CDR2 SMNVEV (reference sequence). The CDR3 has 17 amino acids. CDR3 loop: CASSASGFHATNEKLFF. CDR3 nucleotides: TGTGCCAGCAGTGCATCAGGGTTCCATGCAACTAATGAAAAACTGTTTTTT. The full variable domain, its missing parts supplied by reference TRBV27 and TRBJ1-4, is EAQVTQNPRYLITVTGKKLTVTCSQNMNHEYMSWYRQDPGLGLRQIYYSMNVEVTDKGDVPEGYKVSRKEKRNFPLILESPSPNQTSLYFCASSASGFHATNEKLFFGSGTQLSVL.

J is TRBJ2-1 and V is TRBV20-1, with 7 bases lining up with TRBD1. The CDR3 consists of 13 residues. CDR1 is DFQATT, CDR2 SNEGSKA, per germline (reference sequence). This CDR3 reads CIAPGTEGDEQFF. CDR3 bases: TGCATTGCCCCCGGGACAGAAGGCGATGAGCAGTTCTTC.

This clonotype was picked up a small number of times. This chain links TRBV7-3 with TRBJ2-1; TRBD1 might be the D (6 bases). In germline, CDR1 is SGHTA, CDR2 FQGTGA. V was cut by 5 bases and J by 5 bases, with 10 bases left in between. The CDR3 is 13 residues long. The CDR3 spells CASSTRTDNEQFF. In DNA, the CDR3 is TGTGCCAGCAGCACCCGGACAGACAATGAGCAGTTCTTC. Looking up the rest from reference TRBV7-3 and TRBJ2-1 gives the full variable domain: GAGVSQTPSNKVTEKGKYVELRCDPISGHTALYWYRQSLGQGPEFLIYFQGTGAADDSGLPNDRFFAVRPEGSVSTLKIQRTERGDSAVYLCASSTRTDNEQFFGPGTRLTVL.

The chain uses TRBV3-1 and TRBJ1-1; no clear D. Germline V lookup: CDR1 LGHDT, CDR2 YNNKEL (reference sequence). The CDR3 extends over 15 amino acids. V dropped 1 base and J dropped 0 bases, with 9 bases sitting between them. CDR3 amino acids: CASSQVSSLNTEAFF. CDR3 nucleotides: TGTGCCAGCAGCCAAGTAAGCAGCTTGAACACTGAAGCTTTCTTT.

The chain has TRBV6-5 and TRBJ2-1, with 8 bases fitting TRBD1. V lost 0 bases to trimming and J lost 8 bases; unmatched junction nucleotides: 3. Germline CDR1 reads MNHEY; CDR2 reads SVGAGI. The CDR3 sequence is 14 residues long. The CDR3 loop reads CASSYSLDRDEQFF. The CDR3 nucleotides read TGTGCCAGCAGTTACTCCTTGGACAGGGATGAGCAGTTCTTC.